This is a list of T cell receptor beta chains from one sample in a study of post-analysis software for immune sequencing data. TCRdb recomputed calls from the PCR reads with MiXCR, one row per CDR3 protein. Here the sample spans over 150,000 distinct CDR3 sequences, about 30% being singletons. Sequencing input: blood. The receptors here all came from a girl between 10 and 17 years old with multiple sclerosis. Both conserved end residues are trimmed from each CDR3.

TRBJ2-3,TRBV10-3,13,AIKRTCGDADTQY
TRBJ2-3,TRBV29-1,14,SVGFAASGGTDTQY
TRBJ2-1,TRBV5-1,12,ASTLVGGYNEQF
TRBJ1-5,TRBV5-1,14,ASSLSRDSFNQPQH
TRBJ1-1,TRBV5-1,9,ASSLDTEAF
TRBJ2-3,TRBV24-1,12,ATSRDRESDTQY
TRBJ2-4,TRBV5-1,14,ASSLRQGFAKNIQY
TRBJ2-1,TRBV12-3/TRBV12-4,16,ASSPSPLDAGGLDEQF
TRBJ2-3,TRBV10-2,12,ASSEDGTWDTQY
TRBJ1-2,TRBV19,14,ASSPSPRDSPYGYT
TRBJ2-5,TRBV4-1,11,ASSLNLDQTQY
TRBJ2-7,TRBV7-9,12,ASSWALAGDEQY
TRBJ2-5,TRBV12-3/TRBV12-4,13,ASIPGAGGRETQY
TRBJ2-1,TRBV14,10,ASSQDQNEQF
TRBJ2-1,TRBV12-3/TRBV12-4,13,ASSLPSGGHNEQF
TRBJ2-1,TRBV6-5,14,ATKIGIDGAYNEQF
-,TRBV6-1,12,ASACGRAGNEQY
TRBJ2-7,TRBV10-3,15,AISESILAGRSGEQY
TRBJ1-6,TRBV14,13,ASSPDQGARSPLH
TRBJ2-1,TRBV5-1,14,ASSLFTGGPINEQF
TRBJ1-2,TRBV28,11,ACVGGLRLGYT
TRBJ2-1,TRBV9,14,ASSPSPRPFGNEQF
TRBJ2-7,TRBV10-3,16,AISGPGTSLSLWPEQY
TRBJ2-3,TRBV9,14,ASSAYLLRGTDTQY
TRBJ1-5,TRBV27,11,ATRQGFNQPQH
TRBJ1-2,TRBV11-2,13,ACSHGTGGRYGYT
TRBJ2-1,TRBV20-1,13,SARDFRHSYNEQF
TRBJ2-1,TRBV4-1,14,ASSQPTGKTYNEQF
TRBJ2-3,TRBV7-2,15,ASSRQGSDVSTDTQY
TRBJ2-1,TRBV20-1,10,RARDGRNEQF
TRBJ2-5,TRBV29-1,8,SVLINEQY
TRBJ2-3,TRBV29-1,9,SVELGDTQY
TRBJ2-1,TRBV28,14,ASSSPDRTAINEQF
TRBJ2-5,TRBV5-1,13,ASSLSGLETKTQY
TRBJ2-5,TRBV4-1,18,ASSQGPIRLPVGRKETQY
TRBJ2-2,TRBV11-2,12,ASTLMEGPGELF
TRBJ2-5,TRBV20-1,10,SARVPLNGQY
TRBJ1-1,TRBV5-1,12,ASSPVVSGTEAF
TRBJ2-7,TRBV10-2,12,ASSEVTVSYEQY
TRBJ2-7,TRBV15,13,ATSRDALTSYEQY
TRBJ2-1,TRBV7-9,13,ANLPGGSSYNEQF
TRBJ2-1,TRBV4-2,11,ASSQGTIAEQF
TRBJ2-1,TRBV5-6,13,ASTNKREVYNEQF
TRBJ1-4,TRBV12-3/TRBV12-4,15,ASSPSTSTDTNEKLF
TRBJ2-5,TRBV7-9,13,ASSPRTSGRREQY
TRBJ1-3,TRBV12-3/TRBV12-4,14,ASSPSTGIAGNTIY
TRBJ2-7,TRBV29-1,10,SVRTDTYEQY
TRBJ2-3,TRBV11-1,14,ASSFGKGKLGDTQY
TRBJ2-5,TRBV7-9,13,ASSLVLAGGETQY
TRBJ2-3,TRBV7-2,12,ASSAPRSTDTQY
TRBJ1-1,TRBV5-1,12,ASSFFGAGTEAF